The 17 T cell receptor beta chains below were found in one sample sequenced in a study of cytomegalovirus exposure and HLA in healthy donors (TCRdb year 2017). Libraries were constructed by the immunoSEQ multiplex PCR assay. A mixture of 60 forward primers for TCR Vbeta segments and 13 reverse primers for TCR Jbeta segments was used in the multiplex PCR. TCRdb carries this immuneACCESS record with in-frame sequences only. Its versions omit some clonotypes, under half of them owing to an unresolved V gene in the studies checked, with the rest unexplained. In this sample's table one finds about 140,000 clones. Approximately 0.88% of the sample is in the top ten clones. Specimen: PBMCs. These receptors all come from a male donor in good health and CMV-seronegative.

The chain is built from TRBV4-1 and TRBJ2-7, with 8 bases identical to TRBD1. Germline trimming cut 1 base from V and 3 bases from J; bases unmatched to any gene: 8. Germline V gene sequence: CDR1 MGHRA, CDR2 YSYEKL. This CDR3 contains 16 residues. CDR3 sequence reads: CASSQADGQGIYEQYF. The CDR3 nucleotides read TGCGCCAGCAGCCAAGCGGACGGACAGGGAATCTACGAGCAGTACTTC.

The chain has TRBV6-5 and TRBJ1-2, with D possibly matching TRBD1 (6 bases). Trimming removed 6 bases at V and 8 bases at J, with 22 bases between. Per germline, CDR1 MNHEY and CDR2 SVGAGI. This CDR3 is 15 amino acids long. This chain's CDR3 is CASSESAVGAGGYTF. CDR3 in DNA: TGTGCCAGCAGCGAGAGCGCCGTGGGGGCAGGGGGCTACACCTTC.

The genes are TRBV2 and TRBJ1-1; no clear D. Deletions cut 1 base from V and 1 base from J, with 10 bases between. The length of the CDR3 is 15 residues. The germline gives CDR1 SNHLY, CDR2 FYNNEI. This CDR3 reads CASSEGRAGNTEAFF. The CDR3 DNA reads TGTGCCAGCAGTGAAGGTCGGGCGGGGAACACTGAAGCTTTCTTT.

The J gene is TRBJ1-2, the V gene TRBV14; D not certain. The CDR3 covers 14 residues. Germline V lookup: CDR1 SGHDN, CDR2 FVKESK. Trimming left V 4 bases short and J 7 bases short, with 16 bases between. The CDR3 protein is CASSPDPGAGGYTF. The CDR3 DNA reads TGTGCCAGCAGCCCAGACCCCGGAGCCGGTGGCTACACCTTC.

The rearrangement joins TRBV6-6 to TRBJ1-5; D is unclear. Trimming stripped 2 bases from V and 2 bases from J, with 10 bases between. The germline CDR1 and CDR2 sequences are MNHNY and SVGAGI (reference sequence). The CDR3 length is 15 residues. CDR3 nucleotides: TGTGCCAGCAGTTACCCCGGAGGCGGCAATCAGCCCCAGCATTTT. The encoded protein is CASSYPGGGNQPQHF.

The chain combines TRBV5-6 with TRBJ2-7, with 8 bases matching TRBD1. Trimming removed 2 bases from V and 3 bases from J; junction bases left unmatched: 1. This CDR3 comprises 13 residues. The germline CDR1 and CDR2 sequences are SGHDT and YYEEEE. The CDR3 bases are TGTGCCAGCAGCTTAGACAGGGGCTACGAGCAGTACTTC. The encoded protein is CASSLDRGYEQYF. The full variable domain, with the rest looked up from reference TRBV5-6 and TRBJ2-7, is DAGVTQSPTHLIKTRGQQVTLRCSPKSGHDTVSWYQQALGQGPQFIFQYYEEEERQRGNFPDRFSGHQFPNYSSELNVNALLLGDSALYLCASSLDRGYEQYFGPGTRLTVT.

V gene TRBV28 combines with J gene TRBJ1-2; TRBD1 matches at 8 bases. Germline CDR1 and CDR2: MDHEN and SYDVKM. The CDR3 is 15 amino acids. Unmatched junction bases numbered 12, after V lost 6 bases and J lost 6 bases. CDR3 sequence (DNA): TGTGCCAGCAGCCGCCATGGACAGGGAGAGGATGGCTACACCTTC. Its protein is CASSRHGQGEDGYTF.

The V call is TRBV30, the J call TRBJ1-1; tentative D call: TRBD1 (5 bases). This CDR3 comprises 11 residues. Deletions cut 3 bases from V and 6 bases from J, with 8 bases between. CDR1 and CDR2 (germline): GTSNPN, SVGIG (reference sequence). The CDR3 sequence: CAWSRGAEAFF. CDR3 DNA: TGTGCCTGGAGCCGGGGGGCTGAAGCTTTCTTT.

The CDR3 nucleotides read TGTGCCAGCAGTTACTCGACAGTTAACTATGGCTACACCTTC. This sequence encodes CASSYSTVNYGYTF. The rearrangement uses TRBV6-5 and TRBJ1-2; D is perhaps TRBD1 (5 bases). Germline values: CDR1 MNHEY, CDR2 SVGAGI. The germline V and J ends were trimmed by 0 bases and 1 base, with 6 bases remaining between them. This CDR3 region has 14 residues.

The V gene is TRBV5-1, the J gene TRBJ1-1; 10 bases agree with TRBD1. Trimming at V came to 3 bases and at J to 8 bases, leaving 13 bases not matched to a gene. CDR3 length equals 16 residues. Germline assignment: CDR1 SGHRS and CDR2 YFSETQ. CDR3 sequence: CASSSNPGQGFSEAFF. CDR3 DNA: TGCGCCAGCAGCTCCAACCCGGGACAGGGGTTTTCAGAAGCTTTCTTT.

This chain links TRBV5-1 with TRBJ1-2; D uncertain. The CDR3 is made up of 15 amino acids. V lost 0 bases, J lost 6 bases, and 15 bases lay in between. Germline V gives CDR1 SGHRS, CDR2 YFSETQ. In nucleotides, the CDR3 is TGCGCCAGCAGCTTGGGTGGCTTGGGAGCGAATGGCTACACCTTC. As protein: CASSLGGLGANGYTF.

This chain links TRBV14 with TRBJ2-2; D is perhaps TRBD2 (5 bases). Trimming shortened V by 4 bases and J by 8 bases, and 11 bases separated the two germline ends. The CDR3 sequence is 13 residues long. CDR1 is SGHDN, CDR2 FVKESK, per germline. This CDR3 is CASSLLEGGELFF. The CDR3 DNA follows: TGTGCCAGCAGCCTCCTAGAGGGAGGGGAGCTGTTTTTT.

The chain couples TRBV7-6 to TRBJ1-1, with a weak D call TRBD1 (5 bases). The germline gives CDR1 SGHVS, CDR2 FNYEAQ. Trimming shortened V by 0 bases and J by 1 base, and 9 bases separated the two germline ends. This CDR3 spans 15 amino acids. CDR3 loop: CASSLALRANTEAFF. As DNA, the CDR3 is TGTGCCAGCAGCTTAGCGCTCAGGGCGAACACTGAAGCTTTCTTT.

The chain has TRBV19 and TRBJ1-5; TRBD1 agrees at 10 bases. In germline, CDR1 is LNHDA, CDR2 SQIVND (reference sequence). J gave up 7 bases and V 6 bases, and 6 bases lay outside the gene matches. This CDR3 is 14 amino acids long. The CDR3 DNA reads TGTGCCAGTAGGACAGGGGGCGCCGGGCAGCCCCAGCATTTT. It specifies CASRTGGAGQPQHF.

The chain employs TRBV7-9 and TRBJ2-7; 8 bases are shared with TRBD1. In germline, CDR1 is SEHNR, CDR2 FQNEAQ (reference sequence). J gave up 7 bases and V 4 bases, and 12 bases lay outside the gene matches. This CDR3 is built from 15 residues. The CDR3 DNA sequence: TGTGCCAGCAGCTACGCCGGGACAGGCTCAAGGGAGCAGTACTTC. Its translation: CASSYAGTGSREQYF.

The CDR3 sequence is CASRGQVYTF. The CDR3 nucleotides read TGTGCCAGCAGGGGACAGGTCTACACCTTC. This sequence joins TRBV6-5 and TRBJ1-2; 8 nucleotides match TRBD1. Germline CDR1 is MNHEY and CDR2 is SVGAGI. The junction had 1 base not matched to a gene; V was cut back by 6 bases and J by 10 bases. The CDR3 extends over 10 amino acids.

The rearrangement joins TRBV7-8 to TRBJ1-4; unclear D gene. The CDR3 extends over 16 amino acids. Trimming stripped 1 base from V and 0 bases from J, with 9 bases between. Germline values: CDR1 SGHVS, CDR2 FQNEAQ. CDR3 DNA: TGTGCCAGCAGCTTAGTCAGGCCTTCAACTAATGAAAAACTGTTTTTT. Its translation is CASSLVRPSTNEKLFF.